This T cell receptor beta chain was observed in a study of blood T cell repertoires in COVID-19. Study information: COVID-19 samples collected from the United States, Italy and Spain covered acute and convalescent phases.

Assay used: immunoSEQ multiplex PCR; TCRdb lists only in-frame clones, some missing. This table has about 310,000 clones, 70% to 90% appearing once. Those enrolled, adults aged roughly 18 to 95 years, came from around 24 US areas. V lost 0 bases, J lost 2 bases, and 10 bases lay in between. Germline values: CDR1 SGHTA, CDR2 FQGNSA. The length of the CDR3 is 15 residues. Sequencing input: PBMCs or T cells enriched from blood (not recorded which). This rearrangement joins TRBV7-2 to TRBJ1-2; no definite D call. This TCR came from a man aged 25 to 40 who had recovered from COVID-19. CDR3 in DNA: TGTGCCAGCAGCTTAGCCGGTTCCCCAAACTATGGCTACACCTTC. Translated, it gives CASSLAGSPNYGYTF.